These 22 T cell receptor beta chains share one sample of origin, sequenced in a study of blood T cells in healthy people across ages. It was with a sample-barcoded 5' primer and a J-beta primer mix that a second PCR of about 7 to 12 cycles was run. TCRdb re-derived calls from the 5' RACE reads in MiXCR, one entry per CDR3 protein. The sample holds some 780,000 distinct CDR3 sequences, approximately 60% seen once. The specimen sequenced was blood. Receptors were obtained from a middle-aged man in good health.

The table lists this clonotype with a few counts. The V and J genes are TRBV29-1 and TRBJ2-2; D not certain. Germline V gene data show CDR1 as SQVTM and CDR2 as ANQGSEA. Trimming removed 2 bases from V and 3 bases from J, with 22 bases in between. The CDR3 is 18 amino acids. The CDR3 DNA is TGCAGCGTTGAAAAGCGAGTGGGGTCAACCCGGGACACCGGGGAGCTGTTTTTT. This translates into CSVEKRVGSTRDTGELFF.

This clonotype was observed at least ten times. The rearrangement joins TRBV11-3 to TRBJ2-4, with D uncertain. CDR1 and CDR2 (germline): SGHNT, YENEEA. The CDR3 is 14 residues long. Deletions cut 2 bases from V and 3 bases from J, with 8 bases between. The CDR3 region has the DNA TGTGCCAGCAGCTTATCGTGGGGCAAAAACATTCAGTACTTC. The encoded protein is CASSLSWGKNIQYF.

The CDR3 DNA reads TGTGCCAGCAGCCAAGACGGGACTAGCGGGAGGGTCTACGAGCAGTACTTC. Residues: CASSQDGTSGRVYEQYF. The chain joins TRBV14 to TRBJ2-7, with 16 bases identical to TRBD2. Germline values: CDR1 SGHDN, CDR2 FVKESK. This CDR3 has 17 amino acids. V lost 0 bases, J lost 3 bases, and 2 bases stayed unmatched.

CDR3 bases: TGTGCCAGCAGCGTGGGACTCCCGACCTACAATGAGCAGTTCTTC. Residues: CASSVGLPTYNEQFF. V and J are TRBV7-2 and TRBJ2-1, with D possibly TRBD2 on 6 matching bases. V shed 5 bases and J shed 2 bases, with 13 bases lying between them. Germline CDR1 SGHTA, CDR2 FQGNSA. The CDR3 runs 15 residues.

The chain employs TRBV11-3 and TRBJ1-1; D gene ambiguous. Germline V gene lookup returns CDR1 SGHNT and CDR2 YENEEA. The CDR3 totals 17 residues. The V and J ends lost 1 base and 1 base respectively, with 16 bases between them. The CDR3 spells CASSLGTWIGGNTEAFF. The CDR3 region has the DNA TGTGCCAGCAGCTTAGGAACCTGGATTGGAGGGAACACTGAAGCTTTCTTT.

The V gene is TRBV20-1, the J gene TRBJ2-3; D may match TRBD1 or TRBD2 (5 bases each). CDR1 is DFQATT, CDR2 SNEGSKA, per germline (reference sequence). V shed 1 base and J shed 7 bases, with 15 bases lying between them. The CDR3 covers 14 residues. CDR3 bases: TGCAGTGCTAGAGTAGTCGGGGCCGGGCATACGCAGTATTTT. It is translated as CSARVVGAGHTQYF.

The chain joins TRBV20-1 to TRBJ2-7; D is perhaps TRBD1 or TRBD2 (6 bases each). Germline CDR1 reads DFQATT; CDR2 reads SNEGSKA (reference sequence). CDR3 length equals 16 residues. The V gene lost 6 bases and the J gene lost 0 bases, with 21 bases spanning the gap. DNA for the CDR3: TGCAGTGCCAGTCAAACAGGGAAGGACTACTCCTACGAGCAGTACTTC. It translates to CSASQTGKDYSYEQYF.

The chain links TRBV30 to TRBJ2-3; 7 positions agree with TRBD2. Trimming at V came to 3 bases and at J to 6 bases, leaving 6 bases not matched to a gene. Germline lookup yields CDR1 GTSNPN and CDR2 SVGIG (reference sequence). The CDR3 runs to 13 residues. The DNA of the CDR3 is TGTGCCTGGAGACCGGGGGGAGGGGATACGCAGTATTTT. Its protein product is CAWRPGGGDTQYF.

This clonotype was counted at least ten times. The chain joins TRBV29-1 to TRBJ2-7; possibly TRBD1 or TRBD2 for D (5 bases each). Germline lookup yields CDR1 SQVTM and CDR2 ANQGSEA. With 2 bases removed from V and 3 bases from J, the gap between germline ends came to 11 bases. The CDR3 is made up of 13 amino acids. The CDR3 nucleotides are TGCAGCGTTGAACGGGACGGCAGCTACGAGCAGTACTTC. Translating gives CSVERDGSYEQYF.

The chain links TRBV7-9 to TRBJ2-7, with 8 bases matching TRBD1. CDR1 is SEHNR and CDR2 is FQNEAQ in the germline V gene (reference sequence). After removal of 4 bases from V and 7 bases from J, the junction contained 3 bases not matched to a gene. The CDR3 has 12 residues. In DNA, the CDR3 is TGTGCCAGCAGCTGGACAGGGAATGAGCAGTACTTC. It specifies CASSWTGNEQYF.

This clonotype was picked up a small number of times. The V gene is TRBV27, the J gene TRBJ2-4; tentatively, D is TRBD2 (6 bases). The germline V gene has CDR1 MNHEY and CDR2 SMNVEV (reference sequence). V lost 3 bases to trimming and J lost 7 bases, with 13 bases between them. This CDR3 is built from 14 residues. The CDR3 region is CASSFSLAKNIQYF. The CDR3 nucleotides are TGTGCCAGCAGTTTTTCCCTAGCGAAGAACATTCAGTACTTC.

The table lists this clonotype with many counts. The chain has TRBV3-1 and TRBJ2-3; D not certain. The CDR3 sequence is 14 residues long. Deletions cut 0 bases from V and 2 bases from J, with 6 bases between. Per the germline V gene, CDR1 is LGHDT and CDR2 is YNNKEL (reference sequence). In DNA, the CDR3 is TGTGCCAGCAGCCAAGAAGTATACACAGATACGCAGTATTTT. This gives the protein CASSQEVYTDTQYF.

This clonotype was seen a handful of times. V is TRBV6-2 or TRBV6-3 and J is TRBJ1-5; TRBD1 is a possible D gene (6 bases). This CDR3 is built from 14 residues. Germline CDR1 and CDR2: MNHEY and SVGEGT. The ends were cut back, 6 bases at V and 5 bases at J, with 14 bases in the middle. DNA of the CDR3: TGTGCCAGCAGAGCCGAACAGGGATATCAGCCCCAGCATTTT. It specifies CASRAEQGYQPQHF.

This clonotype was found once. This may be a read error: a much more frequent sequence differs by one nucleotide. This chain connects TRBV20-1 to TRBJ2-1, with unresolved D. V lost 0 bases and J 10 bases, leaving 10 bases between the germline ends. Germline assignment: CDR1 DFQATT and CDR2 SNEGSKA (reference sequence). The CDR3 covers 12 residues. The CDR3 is CSARERAMEQFF. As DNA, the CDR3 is TGCAGTGCTAGAGAAAGGGCGATGGAGCAGTTCTTC.

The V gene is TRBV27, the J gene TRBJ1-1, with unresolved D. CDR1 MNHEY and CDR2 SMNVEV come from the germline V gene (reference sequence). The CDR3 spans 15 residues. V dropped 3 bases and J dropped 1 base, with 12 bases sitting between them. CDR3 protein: CASSLLVRGNTEAFF. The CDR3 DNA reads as TGTGCCAGCAGTTTGCTTGTCCGGGGGAACACTGAAGCTTTCTTT.

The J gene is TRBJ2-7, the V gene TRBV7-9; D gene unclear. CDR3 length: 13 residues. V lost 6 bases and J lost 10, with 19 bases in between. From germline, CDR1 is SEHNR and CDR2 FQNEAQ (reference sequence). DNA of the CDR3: TGTGCCAGCAGTCTGAGCCCGTTCGGTACCCAGTACTTC. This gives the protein CASSLSPFGTQYF.

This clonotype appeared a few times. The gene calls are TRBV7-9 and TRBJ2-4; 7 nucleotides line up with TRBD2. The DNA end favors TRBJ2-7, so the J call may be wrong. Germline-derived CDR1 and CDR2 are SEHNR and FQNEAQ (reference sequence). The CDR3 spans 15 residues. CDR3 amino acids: CASSFPGLENYEQYF. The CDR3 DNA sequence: TGTGCCAGCAGCTTTCCCGGACTAGAAAACTACGAGCAGTACTTC.

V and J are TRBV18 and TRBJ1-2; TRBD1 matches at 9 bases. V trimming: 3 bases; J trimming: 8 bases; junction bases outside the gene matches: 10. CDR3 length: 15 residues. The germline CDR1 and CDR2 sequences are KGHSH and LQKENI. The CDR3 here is CASSPRSWDRDGYTF. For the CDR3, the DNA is TGTGCCAGCTCACCTAGAAGCTGGGACAGGGACGGCTACACCTTC.

The CDR3 DNA reads TGTGCCAGCAGCCCGGAGGGGGCGGAAAAACTGTTTTTT. Protein sequence: CASSPEGAEKLFF. V gene TRBV9 combines with J gene TRBJ1-4; 7 bases line up with TRBD1. The CDR3 is 13 amino acids. The trim removed 4 bases at V and 8 bases at J, leaving 5 bases unmatched. Germline V gene lookup returns CDR1 SGDLS and CDR2 YYNGEE.

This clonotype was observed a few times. The CDR3 protein is CSTAQGGTRYGYTF. The CDR3 region has the DNA TGCAGCACTGCCCAGGGCGGGACTCGCTATGGCTACACCTTC. This rearrangement joins TRBV29-1 to TRBJ1-2; maybe TRBD1 (5 bases). The CDR3 totals 14 residues. Germline lookup yields CDR1 SQVTM and CDR2 ANQGSEA. V gave up 8 bases and J gave up 4 bases, with 20 bases separating them.

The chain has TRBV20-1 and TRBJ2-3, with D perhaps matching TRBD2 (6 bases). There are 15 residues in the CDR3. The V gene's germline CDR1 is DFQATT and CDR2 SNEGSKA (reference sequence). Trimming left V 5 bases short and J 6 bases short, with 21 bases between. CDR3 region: CSADTGTEGFDTQYF. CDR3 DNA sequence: TGCAGTGCTGATACCGGGACTGAGGGATTCGATACGCAGTATTTT.

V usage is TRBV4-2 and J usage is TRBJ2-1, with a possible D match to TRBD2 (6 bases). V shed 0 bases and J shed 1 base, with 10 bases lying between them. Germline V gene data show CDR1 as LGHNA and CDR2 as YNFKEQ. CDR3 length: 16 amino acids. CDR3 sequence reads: CASSQDGRGSYNEQFF. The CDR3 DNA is TGTGCCAGCAGCCAAGATGGGCGGGGTTCCTACAATGAGCAGTTCTTC.